The T cell receptor (beta chain) described here comes from a study of blood T cell repertoires in COVID-19. About the study: Sources were T cells, B-cell-depleted T cells, or PBMCs; the material itself was cDNA or gDNA.

CDR3 length equals 15 residues. Looked up from germline, CDR1 is MNHNY and CDR2 is SVGAGI (reference sequence). V shed 6 bases, J shed 4 bases, and the junction held 11 bases outside the gene matches. The method was immunoSEQ multiplex PCR; TCRdb's version includes in-frame clones alone and lacks a portion of them. The profile shows around 57,000 clones, about 86% of them singletons. The material sequenced was peripheral blood. The chain carries TRBV6-6 and TRBJ1-1; the match to TRBD1 covers 7 bases. The receptor was derived from a woman aged 80 or over with active COVID-19. CDR3 DNA: TGTGCCAGCAGACCAGGGACAGCCCATCTCACTGAAGCTTTCTTT. Its protein product is CASRPGTAHLTEAFF.